The 10 T cell receptor beta chains in this list originate from one sample, sequenced in a study of control samples from healthy donors and cancer patients. Here immunoSEQ multiplex PCR was the method, and the copy in TCRdb shows in-frame clones only, minus some. The sample holds about 130,000 clones, more than 80% seen once. Sequencing was carried out using blood. Source of these receptors: a man in his forties or fifties in good health.

The chain combines TRBV25-1 with TRBJ2-3, with unresolved D. The germline V gene encodes CDR1 MGHDK and CDR2 SYGVNS. This CDR3 region has 14 residues. V gave up 2 bases and J gave up 8 bases, with 14 bases separating them. CDR3: CASSEGPSAGTQYF. The DNA for the CDR3 is TGTGCCAGCAGTGAAGGTCCGTCAGCAGGTACGCAGTATTTT.

The DNA for the CDR3 is TGCGCCAGCAGCTTGGATCCGGGACCTAATTCACCCCTCCACTTT. The encoded protein is CASSLDPGPNSPLHF. V usage is TRBV5-1 and J usage is TRBJ1-6; perhaps TRBD1 as D (5 bases). CDR3 length: 15 amino acids. The V gene lost 0 bases and the J gene lost 6 bases, with 10 bases spanning the gap. Looked up from germline, CDR1 is SGHRS and CDR2 is YFSETQ.

The chain employs TRBV2 and TRBJ1-1; D is unresolved. CDR3 size: 13 residues. Trimming shortened V by 2 bases and J by 4 bases, and 8 bases separated the two germline ends. Germline CDR1 is SNHLY and CDR2 is FYNNEI. CDR3 coding DNA: TGTGCCAGCAGTGAACGGGAGGGCACTGAAGCTTTCTTT. It yields the protein CASSEREGTEAFF. Using reference TRBV2 and TRBJ1-1 for the parts outside the CDR3, the full variable domain is EPEVTQTPSHQVTQMGQEVILRCVPISNHLYFYWYRQILGQKVEFLVSFYNNEISEKSEIFDDQFSVERPDGSNFTLKIRSTKLEDSAMYFCASSEREGTEAFFGQGTRLTVV.

Here the CDR3 reads CASSFSGANVLTF. The CDR3 DNA sequence: TGTGCCAGCAGCTTTTCTGGGGCCAACGTCCTGACTTTC. The chain employs TRBV7-9 and TRBJ2-6; D call uncertain. This CDR3 is 13 amino acids long. The germline V gene encodes CDR1 SEHNR and CDR2 FQNEAQ (reference sequence). V was pared by 3 bases and J by 1 base, with 1 base between.

The J gene is TRBJ2-7, the V gene TRBV7-3, with D unclear. Germline CDR1 reads SGHTA; CDR2 reads FQGTGA. This CDR3 is built from 13 residues. V was trimmed by 3 bases and J by 4 bases, leaving 10 bases between them. CDR3 DNA: TGTGCCAGCAGCTTTAACAACGGGTACGAGCAGTACTTC. Amino acid sequence: CASSFNNGYEQYF.

This chain connects TRBV27 to TRBJ1-4, with a possible D match to TRBD1 (6 bases). Germline assignment: CDR1 MNHEY and CDR2 SMNVEV (reference sequence). The CDR3 runs 15 residues. V was shortened by 6 bases and J by 8 bases, with 19 bases between the two germline ends. The CDR3: CASSLYTGKTEKLFF. The CDR3 DNA follows: TGTGCCAGCAGCCTTTACACAGGGAAAACGGAAAAACTGTTTTTT.

The chain combines TRBV7-9 with TRBJ1-4, with 8 bases aligning to TRBD1. Germline loops: CDR1 SEHNR, CDR2 FQNEAQ (reference sequence). CDR3 length: 15 residues. V shed 5 bases and J 5 bases; nucleotides not matched to a gene: 7. DNA of the CDR3: TGTGCCAGCAGCGGAGGGACAGGCGTCAATGAAAAACTGTTTTTT. Protein: CASSGGTGVNEKLFF. The variable domain in full, completed from reference TRBV7-9 and TRBJ1-4, reads DTGVSQNPRHKITKRGQNVTFRCDPISEHNRLYWYRQTLGQGPEFLTYFQNEAQLEKSRLLSDRFSAERPKGSFSTLEIQRTEQGDSAMYLCASSGGTGVNEKLFFGSGTQLSVL.

The rearrangement joins TRBV9 to TRBJ2-3; 8 bases are a match to TRBD2. Germline lookup yields CDR1 SGDLS and CDR2 YYNGEE. V lost 3 bases and J lost 5; bases outside the gene matches: 14. The CDR3 runs to 17 residues. In DNA, the CDR3 is TGTGCCAGCAGCGAACGGCCAACCGGGGGGGCGCGAGATACGCAGTATTTT. This gives the protein CASSERPTGGARDTQYF.

This chain joins TRBV14 and TRBJ2-3; D possibly corresponds to TRBD1 (6 bases). V shed 1 base and J shed 10 bases, with 12 bases lying between them. The CDR3 runs 13 residues. Germline-derived CDR1 and CDR2 are SGHDN and FVKESK. Here the CDR3 DNA reads TGTGCCAGCAGCCAAGTTTCACAGGGCGCGCAGTATTTT. It is translated as CASSQVSQGAQYF.

The table lists this clone with a count of one. J is TRBJ2-3 and V is TRBV12-5; D remains ambiguous. The germline gives CDR1 LGHNT, CDR2 FRNRAP. The CDR3 has 14 residues. With 4 bases removed from V and 1 base from J, the gap between germline ends came to 9 bases. This chain's CDR3 is CASGSGSGTDTQYF. The CDR3 DNA reads as TGTGCTAGTGGTTCCGGCTCGGGCACAGATACGCAGTATTTT.